These 16 T cell receptor beta chains were sequenced from one sample in a study of T cell responses to AZD1222 COVID-19 vaccine. TCRdb's table, derived via immunoSEQ multiplex PCR, lists solely in-frame clones and lacks some. The data show under 150,000 clones, approximately 94% seen once. The sequencing here drew on peripheral blood, taken on day 0 of AZD1222 vaccination. These receptors all stem from an adult in good health.

This clone was recorded once. The V call is TRBV7-2, the J call TRBJ1-2; 9 nucleotides agree with TRBD1. J lost 0 bases, V lost 5 bases, and 4 bases had no gene match. The CDR3 is 15 amino acids. In germline, CDR1 is SGHTA, CDR2 FQGNSA. The CDR3 loop is CASSVGTGSNYGYTF. CDR3 bases: TGTGCCAGCAGCGTTGGGACAGGGTCTAACTATGGCTACACCTTC.

The chain couples TRBV7-8 to TRBJ2-5, with unresolved D. The CDR3 sequence is 13 residues long. V shed 4 bases and J shed 4 bases, with 10 bases lying between them. Germline CDR1 and CDR2: SGHVS and FQNEAQ. CDR3 loop: CASSSYKGETQYF. The DNA for the CDR3 is TGTGCCAGCAGCTCTTACAAGGGAGAGACCCAGTACTTC.

The chain joins TRBV9 to TRBJ2-7; TRBD2 might be the D (5 bases). Trimming shortened V by 0 bases and J by 2 bases, and 12 bases separated the two germline ends. From germline, CDR1 is SGDLS and CDR2 YYNGEE. The CDR3 is 15 amino acids. The CDR3 is CASSVGMGVTYEQYF. CDR3 sequence (DNA): TGTGCCAGCAGCGTAGGAATGGGAGTCACCTACGAGCAGTACTTC. Full variable domain (rest looked up from reference TRBV9 and TRBJ2-7): DSGVTQTPKHLITATGQRVTLRCSPRSGDLSVYWYQQSLDQGLQFLIQYYNGEERAKGNILERFSAQQFPDLHSELNLSSLELGDSALYFCASSVGMGVTYEQYFGPGTRLTVT.

The chain has TRBV3-1 (or the pseudogene TRBV3-2) and TRBJ1-1; D is uncertain. CDR3 length: 12 amino acids. CDR1 and CDR2 from the germline V gene are LGHDT and YNNKEL (reference sequence). The V end was cut by 0 bases, the J end by 10 bases, with 9 bases between. CDR3 coding DNA: TGTGCCAGCAGCCAAGAAGTGAGTGGAGCTTTCTTT. This translates into CASSQEVSGAFF.

The chain carries TRBV11-3 and TRBJ2-7; 9 positions agree with TRBD1. CDR1 is SGHNT, CDR2 YENEEA, per germline. The CDR3 is 14 amino acids. The J segment lost 4 bases and the V segment lost 5 bases, leaving 6 bases of the junction unmatched. CDR3 nucleotide sequence: TGTGCCAGCAGCCCGACAGGACAGGGGTACGAGCAGTACTTC. It is translated as CASSPTGQGYEQYF.

The rearrangement joins TRBV5-4 to TRBJ2-1; 7 bases are shared with TRBD2. The ends lost 0 bases at V and 4 bases at J; junction bases unmatched: 10. Germline CDR1 and CDR2: SGHNT and YYREEE (reference sequence). The CDR3 totals 17 residues. The DNA of the CDR3 is TGTGCCAGCAGCTTGGGGTGGGGCGGGGGACTTTACAATGAGCAGTTCTTC. The encoded protein is CASSLGWGGGLYNEQFF. The entire variable domain, with the rest obtained from reference TRBV5-4 and TRBJ2-1, is as follows: ETGVTQSPTHLIKTRGQQVTLRCSSQSGHNTVSWYQQALGQGPQFIFQYYREEENGRGNFPPRFSGLQFPNYSSELNVNALELDDSALYLCASSLGWGGGLYNEQFFGPGTRLTVL.

The chain joins TRBV9 to TRBJ2-3; 11 bases match TRBD2. Germline trimming cut 5 bases from V and 5 bases from J; bases unmatched to any gene: 13. The germline CDR1 and CDR2 sequences are SGDLS and YYNGEE. The CDR3 loop spans 17 amino acids. The CDR3 is CASSSTLTSGAQDTQYF. The CDR3 DNA is TGTGCCAGCAGTTCAACTTTGACTAGCGGGGCCCAAGATACGCAGTATTTT. The full variable domain, rest sourced from reference TRBV9 and TRBJ2-3, is DSGVTQTPKHLITATGQRVTLRCSPRSGDLSVYWYQQSLDQGLQFLIQYYNGEERAKGNILERFSAQQFPDLHSELNLSSLELGDSALYFCASSSTLTSGAQDTQYFGPGTRLTVL.

The chain combines TRBV7-2 with TRBJ1-6; D is perhaps TRBD1 (5 bases). The CDR3 consists of 13 residues. The V end lost 6 bases, the J end lost 7 bases, and 10 bases lay between the germline ends. CDR1 SGHTA and CDR2 FQGNSA come from the germline V gene. For the CDR3, the DNA is TGTGCCAGCAGAGACAGCCTGAATTCACCCCTCCACTTT. It codes for CASRDSLNSPLHF.

The rearrangement uses TRBV2 and TRBJ2-2; D is ambiguous. This CDR3 has 15 amino acids. Germline loops: CDR1 SNHLY, CDR2 FYNNEI. V dropped 2 bases and J dropped 0 bases, with 7 bases sitting between them. CDR3 region: CASSELYANTGELFF. The CDR3 DNA reads TGTGCCAGCAGTGAACTCTACGCGAACACCGGGGAGCTGTTTTTT.

This chain joins TRBV4-1 and TRBJ1-2; TRBD1 agrees at 7 bases. CDR1 and CDR2 (germline): MGHRA, YSYEKL. With 2 bases clipped from V and 5 bases from J, the junction kept 8 bases outside the gene matches. The CDR3 is 15 residues long. CDR3 in amino acids: CASSQSGQENYGYTF. The CDR3 coding sequence is TGCGCCAGCAGCCAAAGCGGACAGGAAAATTATGGCTACACCTTC.

In DNA form, the CDR3 reads TGTGCCAGCAGCGCCGGGACAGGGGATACCTACGAGCAGTACTTC. This gives the protein CASSAGTGDTYEQYF. The chain couples TRBV6-5 to TRBJ2-7; TRBD1 agrees at 10 bases. Germline V gene lookup returns CDR1 MNHEY and CDR2 SVGAGI. This CDR3 contains 15 residues. The V and J ends lost 6 bases and 2 bases, in that order; junction bases with no gene match: 7.

Worth noting for this clone: The junction does not match germline at one end; this may be a read error. The rearrangement uses TRBV7-7 and TRBJ2-7; no firm D call. The CDR3 consists of 17 residues. Germline CDR1 and CDR2: SSHAT and FNYEAQ (reference sequence). The CDR3 loop reads CASSLEKRRLTTYEQYF. The CDR3 bases are TGTGCTAGCAGCTTAGAAAAGCGACGCCTGACAACCTACGAGCAGTACTTC.

V and J are TRBV23-1 and TRBJ2-7, with a possible D match to TRBD2 (5 bases). TRBV23-1 is given ORF status, its function remaining uncertain. V lost 0 bases to trimming and J lost 3 bases, with 18 bases between them. There are 17 residues in the CDR3. The DNA for the CDR3 is TGCGCCAGCAGTCAATCGAGGCGGAGGCGGCTAAACTACGAGCAGTACTTC. Residues: CASSQSRRRRLNYEQYF.

The chain recombines TRBV10-3 with TRBJ2-7, with D perhaps TRBD1 or TRBD2 (5 bases each). The CDR3 loop spans 15 amino acids. Germline V gene data show CDR1 as ENHRY and CDR2 as SYGVKD. V was pared by 4 bases and J by 4 bases, with 17 bases between. The CDR3 DNA is TGTGCCATCAGTGTGACGGGACGGGGAGATTACGAGCAGTACTTC. It encodes CAISVTGRGDYEQYF.

The CDR3 region is CASSQDLSASGRGCYEQYF. DNA of the CDR3: TGTGCCAGCAGCCAAGATTTAAGTGCTAGCGGGAGGGGGTGCTACGAGCAGTACTTC. The chain couples TRBV3-1 (or the pseudogene TRBV3-2) to TRBJ2-7, with 12 bases matching TRBD2. CDR1 and CDR2 from the germline V gene are LGHDT and YNNKEL (reference sequence). J was trimmed by 3 bases and V by 0 bases; bases with no gene match: 12. The CDR3 is 19 residues long.

This clone is a singleton in its sample. The genes are TRBV2 and TRBJ2-2, with D perhaps matching TRBD1 or TRBD2 (5 bases each). This CDR3 contains 15 residues. The germline V and J ends were trimmed by 7 bases and 7 bases, with 19 bases remaining between them. Germline V gene sequence: CDR1 SNHLY, CDR2 FYNNEI. CDR3: CASNPTWGSNGELFF. CDR3 in DNA: TGTGCCAGCAACCCTACCTGGGGGTCTAACGGGGAGCTGTTTTTT.